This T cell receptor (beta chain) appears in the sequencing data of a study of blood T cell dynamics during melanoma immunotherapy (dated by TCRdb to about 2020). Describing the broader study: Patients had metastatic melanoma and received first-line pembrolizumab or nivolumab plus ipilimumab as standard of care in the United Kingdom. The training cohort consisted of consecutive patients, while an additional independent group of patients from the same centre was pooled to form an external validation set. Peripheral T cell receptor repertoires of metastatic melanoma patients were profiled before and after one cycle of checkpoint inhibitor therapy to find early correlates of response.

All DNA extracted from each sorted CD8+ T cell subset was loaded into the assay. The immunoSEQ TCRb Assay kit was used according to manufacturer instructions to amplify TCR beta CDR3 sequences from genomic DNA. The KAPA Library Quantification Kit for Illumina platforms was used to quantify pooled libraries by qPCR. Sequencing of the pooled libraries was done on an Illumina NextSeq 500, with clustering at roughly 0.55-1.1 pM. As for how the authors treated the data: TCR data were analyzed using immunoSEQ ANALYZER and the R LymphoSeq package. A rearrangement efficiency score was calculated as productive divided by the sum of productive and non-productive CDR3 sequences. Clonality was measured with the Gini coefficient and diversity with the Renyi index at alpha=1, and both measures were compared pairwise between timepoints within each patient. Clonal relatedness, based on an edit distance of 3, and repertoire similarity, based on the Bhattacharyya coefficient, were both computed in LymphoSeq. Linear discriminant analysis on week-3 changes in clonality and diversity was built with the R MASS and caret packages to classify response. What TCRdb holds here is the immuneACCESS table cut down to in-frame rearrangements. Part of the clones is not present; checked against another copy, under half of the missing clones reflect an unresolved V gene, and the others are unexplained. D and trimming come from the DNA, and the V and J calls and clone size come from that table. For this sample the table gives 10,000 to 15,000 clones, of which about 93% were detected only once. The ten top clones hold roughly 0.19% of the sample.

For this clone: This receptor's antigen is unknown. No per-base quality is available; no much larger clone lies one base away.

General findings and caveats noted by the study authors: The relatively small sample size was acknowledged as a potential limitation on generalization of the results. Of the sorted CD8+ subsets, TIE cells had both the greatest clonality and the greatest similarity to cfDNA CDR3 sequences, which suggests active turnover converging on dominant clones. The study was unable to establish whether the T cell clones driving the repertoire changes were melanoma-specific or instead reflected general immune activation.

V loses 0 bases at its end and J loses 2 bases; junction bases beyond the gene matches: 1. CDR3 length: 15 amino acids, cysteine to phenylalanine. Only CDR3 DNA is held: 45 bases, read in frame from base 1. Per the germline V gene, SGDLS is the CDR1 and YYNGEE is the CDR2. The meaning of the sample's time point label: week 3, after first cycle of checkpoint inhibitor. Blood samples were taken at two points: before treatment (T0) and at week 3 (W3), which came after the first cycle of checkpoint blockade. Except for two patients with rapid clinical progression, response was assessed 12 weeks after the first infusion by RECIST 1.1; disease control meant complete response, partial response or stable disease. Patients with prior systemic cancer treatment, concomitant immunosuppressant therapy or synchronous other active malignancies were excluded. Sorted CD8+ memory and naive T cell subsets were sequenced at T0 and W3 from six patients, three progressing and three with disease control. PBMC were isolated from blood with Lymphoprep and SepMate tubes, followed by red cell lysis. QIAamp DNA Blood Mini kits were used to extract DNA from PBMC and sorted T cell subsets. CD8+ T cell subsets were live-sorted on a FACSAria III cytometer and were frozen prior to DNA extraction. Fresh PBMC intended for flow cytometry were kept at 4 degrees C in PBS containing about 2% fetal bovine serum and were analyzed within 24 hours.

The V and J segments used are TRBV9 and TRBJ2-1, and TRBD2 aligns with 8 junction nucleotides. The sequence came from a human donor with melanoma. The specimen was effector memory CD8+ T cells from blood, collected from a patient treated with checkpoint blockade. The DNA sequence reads TGTGCCAGCAGCGTAGGCGGGAGGACCTACAATGAGCAGTTCTTC. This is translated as CASSVGGRTYNEQFF.